The T cell receptor beta chain under discussion was sequenced for a study of blood T cell repertoires in COVID-19 (dated by TCRdb to about 2020). Background for the entire study: Samples covering the acute and convalescent phases of COVID-19 were provided by collaborators in the United States, Italy and Spain. Where HLA class I and class II types were available, the types were taken from metadata supplied by the sample provider, not from assay-based typing. Sample metadata almost always included a de-identified subject ID, COVID-19 status, age in years and sex. The dataset comprised deeply sampled blood TCRbeta repertoires from subjects exposed to, actively infected with, or recovered from COVID-19. A freely available public database, intended as a resource for researchers studying the immune response to SARS-CoV-2, is where the repertoires were released. The material from the prospective study consisted of cDNA or gDNA derived from T cells, B-cell-depleted T cells, or PBMCs. Samples came from the ongoing ImmuneRACE study (first 160 participants) plus 1,254 subjects from 6 global collaborators. Overall results and qualifications from the work: The amount of clinical and demographic metadata varied by source and participant and was provided uncurated.

Worth noting for this clone: The antigen this receptor binds is unknown. Nothing much larger sits one base from this clone, and base qualities are not available.

The immunoSEQ Assay, a bias-controlled multiplex PCR, was used to amplify TCRbeta CDR3 regions from genomic DNA. The original pipeline was this. Within the assay, amplification of reference gene primers was used to estimate how many nucleated cells each sample contained. To quantify the absolute abundance of each unique TCRbeta CDR3 rearrangement, sequence reads were collapsed and filtered. For each sample, productive Simpson clonality was calculated by taking the square root of Simpson's diversity index across productive rearrangements. TCRdb's version of the immuneACCESS table is confined to in-frame rearrangements and falls short of the full clone set. An unresolved V gene accounts for under half of the shortfall where checked; the remainder is of unknown origin. V and J calls and clone size come straight from that table; D and trimming were deduced from the DNA. This sample gives some 240,000 clones in total; about nine tenths of them show up just once. The biggest ten clones account for approximately 7.9% of the sample.

According to the germline V gene, CDR1 reads SGHRS and CDR2 reads YFSETQ. Its CDR3 holds 11 amino acids, cysteine through phenylalanine. CDR3 DNA only is kept here, 33 bases in frame from base 1. V lost 8 bases and J lost 8 bases; the stretch between them is 11 bases long. Samples from volunteer blood donors who had recovered from COVID-19 were contributed by a second Seattle source. The collaborating institutions used their own protocols to collect whole blood in K2EDTA tubes. Collaborator samples were shipped for TCRbeta analysis as frozen whole blood, isolated PBMCs, or DNA extracted from either sample type.

The sequenced sample consisted of peripheral blood. The receptor chain draws on TRBV5-1 and TRBJ2-1, and possibly TRBD2, on 5 matching bases. This receptor was obtained from a man between 60 and 70 years old who had recovered from COVID-19. CDR3 loop: CASLSGDEQFF. The base sequence is TGCGCCAGTCTCTCCGGGGATGAGCAGTTCTTC. When the CDR3 is completed using the reference TRBV5-1 and TRBJ2-1 genes on either side, the full variable domain is KAGVTQTPRYLIKTRGQQVTLSCSPISGHRSVSWYQQTPGQGLQFLFEYFSETQRNKGNFPGRFSGRQFSNSRSEMNVSTLELGDSALYLCASLSGDEQFFGPGTRLTVL.